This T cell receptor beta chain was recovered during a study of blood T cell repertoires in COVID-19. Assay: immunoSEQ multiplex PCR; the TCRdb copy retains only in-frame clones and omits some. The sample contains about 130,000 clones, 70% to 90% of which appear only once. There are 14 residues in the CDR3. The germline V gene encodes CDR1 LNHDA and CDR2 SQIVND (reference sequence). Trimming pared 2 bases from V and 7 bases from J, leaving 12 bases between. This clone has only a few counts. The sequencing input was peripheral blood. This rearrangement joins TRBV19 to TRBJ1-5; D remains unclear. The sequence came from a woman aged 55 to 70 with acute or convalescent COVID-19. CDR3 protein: CASSISPSGQPQHF. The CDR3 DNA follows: TGTGCCAGTAGTATATCCCCCTCGGGGCAGCCCCAGCATTTT.